Listed below are T cell receptor beta chains from one sample, sequenced in a study of T cell clonotyping in hematopoietic cell transplantation. Sequencing was performed with immunoSEQ multiplex PCR; in TCRdb, only in-frame clones are kept and a portion is missing. The repertoire holds roughly 11,000 clones, with roughly 89% as singletons. Sequenced input: peripheral blood mononuclear cells. These receptors were collected from a human donor who either received an allogeneic hematopoietic cell transplant for a myeloid malignancy or was a related donor (not recorded which). Some clones in this sample may be carry-over from other donors' samples. Each CDR3 is given with its conserved first and last residue. D genes are given only for firm matches. Part of the rows lack a size; the others show once, few, many or a class for expanded clones.

NA	TRBV5-1	TRBJ1-1	NA	CASSLDPGKNTEAFF	TGCGCCAGCAGCTTGGATCCCGGGAAGAACACTGAAGCTTTCTTT
TRBD1	TRBV5-1	TRBJ1-6	NA	CASSPRGTGFSGSPLHF	TGCGCCAGCAGCCCTCGAGGGACAGGGTTTTCTGGTTCACCCCTCCACTTT
NA	TRBV30	TRBJ1-2	NA	CAWSAAQGRGKGYTF	TGTGCCTGGAGTGCCGCCCAAGGCCGGGGTAAGGGCTACACCTTC
TRBD1	TRBV30	TRBJ2-6	NA	CAWSVTGNSGANVLTF	TGTGCCTGGAGTGTGACAGGGAACTCTGGGGCCAACGTCCTGACTTTC
NA	TRBV9	TRBJ1-1	NA	CASSVARSGDTEAFF	TGTGCCAGCAGCGTAGCTCGGTCGGGGGACACTGAAGCTTTCTTT
NA	TRBV7-6	TRBJ1-1	NA	CASSLGSDGGTEAFF	TGTGCCAGCAGCTTAGGAAGTGATGGGGGAACTGAAGCTTTCTTT
TRBD1	TRBV5-1	TRBJ2-7	NA	CASSRGLLPGQGGYEQYF	TGCGCCAGCAGCAGAGGCCTGTTACCGGGACAGGGGGGATACGAGCAGTACTTC
TRBD1	TRBV11-3	TRBJ2-2	once	CASSSRGTGNTGELFF	TGTGCCAGCAGCTCCCGAGGGACAGGGAACACCGGGGAGCTGTTTTTT
TRBD2	TRBV5-1	TRBJ2-2	few	CASSSGLAGVLGELFF	TGCGCCAGCAGCTCCGGACTAGCGGGGGTTTTAGGGGAGCTGTTTTTT
NA	TRBV5-1	TRBJ1-2	NA	CASSLEEGGGYTF	TGCGCCAGCAGCTTGGAGGAAGGAGGTGGCTACACCTTC
NA	TRBV19	TRBJ1-5	NA	CASSMGHRDQPQHF	TGTGCCAGTAGCATGGGACATCGGGATCAGCCCCAGCATTTT
NA	TRBV9	TRBJ1-6	few	CASSSIGSYNSPLHF	TGTGCCAGCAGCTCTATCGGCTCCTATAATTCACCCCTCCACTTT
NA	TRBV9	TRBJ1-1	NA	CASSIQTSPGGEAFF	TGTGCCAGCAGCATACAGACTAGCCCCGGGGGTGAAGCTTTCTTT
NA	TRBV2	TRBJ2-5	NA	CASSEADTGSETQYF	TGTGCCAGCAGTGAAGCTGATACGGGGTCGGAGACCCAGTACTTC